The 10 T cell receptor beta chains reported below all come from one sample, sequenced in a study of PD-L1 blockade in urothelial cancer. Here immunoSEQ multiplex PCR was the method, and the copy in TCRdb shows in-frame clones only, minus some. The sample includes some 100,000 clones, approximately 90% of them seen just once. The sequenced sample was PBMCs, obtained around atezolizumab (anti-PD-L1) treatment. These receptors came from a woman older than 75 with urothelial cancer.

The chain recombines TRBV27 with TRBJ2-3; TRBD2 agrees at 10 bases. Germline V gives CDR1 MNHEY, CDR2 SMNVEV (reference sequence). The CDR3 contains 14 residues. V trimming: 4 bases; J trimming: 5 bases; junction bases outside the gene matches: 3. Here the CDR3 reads CASSSRLAGDTQYF. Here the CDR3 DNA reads TGTGCCAGCAGTTCACGACTAGCGGGAGATACGCAGTATTTT.

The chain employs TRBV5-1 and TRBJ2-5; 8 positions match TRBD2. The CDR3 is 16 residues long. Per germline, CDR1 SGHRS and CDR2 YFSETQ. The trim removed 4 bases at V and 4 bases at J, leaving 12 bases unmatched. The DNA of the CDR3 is TGCGCCAGCAGCCCCCCCTCGGGAGGGAACCTAGAGACCCAGTACTTC. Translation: CASSPPSGGNLETQYF.

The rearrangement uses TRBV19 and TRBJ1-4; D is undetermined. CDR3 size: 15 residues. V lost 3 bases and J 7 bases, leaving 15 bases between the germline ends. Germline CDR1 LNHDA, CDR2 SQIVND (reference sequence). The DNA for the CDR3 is TGTGCCAGTAGTATGATGATTGGGCCCCCTGAAAAACTGTTTTTT. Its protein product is CASSMMIGPPEKLFF.

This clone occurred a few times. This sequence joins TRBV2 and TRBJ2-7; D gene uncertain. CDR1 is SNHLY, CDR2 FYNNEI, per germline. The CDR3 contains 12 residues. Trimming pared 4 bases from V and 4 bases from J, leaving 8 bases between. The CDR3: CASSAQWYEQYF. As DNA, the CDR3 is TGTGCCAGCAGTGCGCAGTGGTACGAGCAGTACTTC.

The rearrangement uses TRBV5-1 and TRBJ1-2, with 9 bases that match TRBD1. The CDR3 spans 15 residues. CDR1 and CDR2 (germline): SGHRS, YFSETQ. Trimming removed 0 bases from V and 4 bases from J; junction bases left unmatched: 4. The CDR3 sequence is CASSLGDREPYGYTF. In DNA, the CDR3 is TGCGCCAGCAGCTTGGGGGACAGGGAGCCCTATGGCTACACCTTC.

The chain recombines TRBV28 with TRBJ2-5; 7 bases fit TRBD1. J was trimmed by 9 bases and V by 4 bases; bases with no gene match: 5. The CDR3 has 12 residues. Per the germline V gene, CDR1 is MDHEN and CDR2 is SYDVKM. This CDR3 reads CASSYTGVAQYF. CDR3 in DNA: TGTGCCAGCAGTTACACAGGGGTGGCCCAGTACTTC.

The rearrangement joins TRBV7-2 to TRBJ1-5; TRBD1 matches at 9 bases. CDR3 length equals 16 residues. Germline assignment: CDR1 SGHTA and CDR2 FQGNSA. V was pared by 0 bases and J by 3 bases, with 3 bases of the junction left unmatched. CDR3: CASSLAGTGNNQPQHF. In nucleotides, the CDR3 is TGTGCCAGCAGCTTAGCGGGGACAGGGAACAATCAGCCCCAGCATTTT.

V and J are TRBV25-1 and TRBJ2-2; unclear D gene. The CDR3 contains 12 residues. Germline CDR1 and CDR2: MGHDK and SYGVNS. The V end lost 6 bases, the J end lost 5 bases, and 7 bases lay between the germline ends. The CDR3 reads CASRRVTGELFF. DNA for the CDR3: TGTGCCAGCAGAAGAGTGACCGGGGAGCTGTTTTTT.

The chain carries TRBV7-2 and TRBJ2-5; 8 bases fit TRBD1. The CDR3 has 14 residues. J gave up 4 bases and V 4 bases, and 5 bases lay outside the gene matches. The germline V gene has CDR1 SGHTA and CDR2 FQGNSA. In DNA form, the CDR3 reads TGTGCCAGCAGCTCGACAGGGGCTCGAGAGACCCAGTACTTC. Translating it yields CASSSTGARETQYF.

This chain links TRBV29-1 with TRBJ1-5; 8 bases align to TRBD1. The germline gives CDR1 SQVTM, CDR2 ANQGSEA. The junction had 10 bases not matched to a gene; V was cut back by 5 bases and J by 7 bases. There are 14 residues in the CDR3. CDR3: CSVSTGTGKQPQHF. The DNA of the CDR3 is TGCAGCGTTTCGACCGGGACAGGTAAACAGCCCCAGCATTTT. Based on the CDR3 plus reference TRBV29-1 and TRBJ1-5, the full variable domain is SAVISQKPSRDICQRGTSLTIQCQVDSQVTMMFWYRQQPGQSLTLIATANQGSEATYESGFVIDKFPISRPNLTFSTLTVSNMSPEDSSIYLCSVSTGTGKQPQHFGDGTRLSIL.